The T cell receptor beta chain under discussion was sequenced for a study of blood T cell repertoires in COVID-19. Turning to the study itself: Samples came from the United States, Italy and Spain, spanning acute and convalescent COVID-19. In each case, the material was cDNA or gDNA derived from T cells, B-cell-depleted T cells, or PBMCs.

This clone was seen a single time. Original methodology: Reference gene primers were amplified, and this amplification served to estimate nucleated cell counts. Repertoires were generated with immunoSEQ multiplex PCR, while TCRdb's copy carries only in-frame clones and drops some. The DNA gave D and trimming, while V, J and clone size come from that table. The sample holds about 68,000 clones; more than 60% are singletons and the top ten take roughly 21%. CDR3 length: 14 amino acids. V was cut by 6 bases and J by 6 bases, with 15 bases left in between. Germline V gene data show CDR1 as MDHEN and CDR2 as SYDVKM.

The chain carries TRBV28 and TRBJ1-5; D is possibly TRBD1 (6 bases). Sequencing input: peripheral blood. This sequence originates from a human donor in a cohort sampled during active COVID-19. The CDR3 DNA reads as TGTGCCAGCAGGGCAGGCAGGGGCGGTCAGCCCCAGCATTTT. This encodes CASRAGRGGQPQHF.